This T cell receptor (beta chain) emerged from a study of T and B cells in COVID-19 patients. This CDR3 is 18 amino acids long. The V gene end was trimmed by 3 bases and the J gene end by 0 bases; junction bases not matched to a gene: 10. Germline V gene lookup returns CDR1 KGHDR and CDR2 SFDVKD. Multiplex PCR with BIOMED2 TRB-A/B primer pools amplified TRB rearrangements. Via MiXCR, TCRdb re-called the multiplex PCR reads, giving one row per CDR3 protein. The table has about 5,100 distinct CDR3 sequences, 25% to 30% seen once. Blood genomic DNA input for TRB amplification was roughly 220-500 ng. This sequence was found in a human donor with active COVID-19. The sample comprised blood. The rearrangement links TRBV24-1 to TRBJ1-2; 9 bases are shared with TRBD1. CDR3 sequence (DNA): TGTGCCACCAGTGATCCGACACTACAGGGGGCGCCTAACTATGGCTACACCTTC. It translates to CATSDPTLQGAPNYGYTF.